This entry lists 8 T cell receptor beta chains sequenced from one sample in a study of T cell changes during pregnancy in multiple sclerosis. Assay: immunoSEQ multiplex PCR; the TCRdb copy retains only in-frame clones and omits some. The table has about 31,000 clones, 85% to 95% seen once. The sequenced sample was CD4+ T cells from peripheral blood mononuclear cells, obtained in the second trimester of pregnancy. The receptors derive from a female donor with multiple sclerosis, enrolled in a pregnancy study.

The CDR3 here is CASRQGQGDGYTF. In nucleotides, the CDR3 is TGTGCCAGCAGGCAGGGACAGGGGGATGGCTACACCTTC. The chain recombines TRBV6-1 with TRBJ1-2; TRBD1 agrees at 11 bases. The germline CDR1 and CDR2 sequences are MNHNS and SASEGT. J gave up 6 bases and V 6 bases, and 3 bases lay outside the gene matches. This CDR3 has 13 residues.

V usage is TRBV6-5 and J usage is TRBJ2-5; D is uncertain. CDR3 length: 15 residues. Trimming cost V 8 bases and J 1 base, with 17 bases left between them. Per the germline V gene, CDR1 is MNHEY and CDR2 is SVGAGI. The CDR3 DNA reads TGTGCCAGCCGTGCCAAAACAGAAATCCAAGAGACCCAGTACTTC. The encoded protein is CASRAKTEIQETQYF.

This chain uses TRBV25-1 with TRBJ2-1; TRBD2 might be the D (5 bases). Germline-derived CDR1 and CDR2 are MGHDK and SYGVNS. This CDR3 is built from 14 residues. V lost 3 bases, J lost 7 bases, and 13 bases lay in between. CDR3 nucleotide sequence: TGTGCCAGCAGTGACACGGGAAGGAGGAATGAGCAGTTCTTC. Its translation is CASSDTGRRNEQFF.

V usage is TRBV25-1 and J usage is TRBJ1-5; D uncertain. The CDR3 has 13 amino acids. The germline V and J ends were trimmed by 6 bases and 4 bases, with 10 bases remaining between them. The germline V gene encodes CDR1 MGHDK and CDR2 SYGVNS. CDR3 sequence (DNA): TGTGCCAGCAGCGGAAGGACTAATCAGCCCCAGCATTTT. It yields the protein CASSGRTNQPQHF.

The chain has TRBV5-6 and TRBJ1-2; a possible D gene is TRBD1 (5 bases). There are 13 residues in the CDR3. The germline V gene has CDR1 SGHDT and CDR2 YYEEEE. Trimming stripped 2 bases from V and 3 bases from J, with 8 bases between. CDR3 sequence: CASSLKGDYGYTF. CDR3 sequence (DNA): TGTGCCAGCAGCTTAAAAGGGGACTATGGCTACACCTTC.

The chain uses TRBV6-5 and TRBJ1-1; D is ambiguous. The germline V gene encodes CDR1 MNHEY and CDR2 SVGAGI. Between the trimmed V and J ends, which lost 2 bases and 8 bases, there was a span of 6 bases. The CDR3 is 11 residues long. CDR3 sequence: CASSYGQEAFF. The CDR3 DNA is TGTGCCAGCAGTTACGGGCAGGAAGCTTTCTTT.

The chain has TRBV10-3 and TRBJ1-2; a weak D match, TRBD1 (5 bases). This CDR3 is built from 13 residues. Germline V CDR1 and CDR2: ENHRY, SYGVKD. V dropped 6 bases and J dropped 4 bases, with 12 bases sitting between them. CDR3: CAIRGARPYGYTF. The CDR3 DNA follows: TGTGCCATCAGAGGGGCCAGACCCTATGGCTACACCTTC.

This rearrangement joins TRBV9 to TRBJ2-1; 12 bases align to TRBD2. This CDR3 comprises 17 residues. From germline, CDR1 is SGDLS and CDR2 YYNGEE. V lost 1 base and J lost 8; bases outside the gene matches: 10. The CDR3 spells CASSVRGLAGFGDEQFF. The CDR3 DNA is TGTGCCAGCAGCGTAAGAGGACTAGCGGGATTCGGGGATGAGCAGTTCTTC.